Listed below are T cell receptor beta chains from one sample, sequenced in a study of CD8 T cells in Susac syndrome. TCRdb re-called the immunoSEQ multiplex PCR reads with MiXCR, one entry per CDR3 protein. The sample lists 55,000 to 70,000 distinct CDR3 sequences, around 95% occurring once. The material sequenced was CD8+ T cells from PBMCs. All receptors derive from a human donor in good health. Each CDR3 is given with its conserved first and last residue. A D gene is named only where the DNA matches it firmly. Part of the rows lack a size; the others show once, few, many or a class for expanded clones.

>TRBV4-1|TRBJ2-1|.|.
CASSADANEQFF
TGCGCCAGCAGTGCTGATGCCAATGAGCAGTTCTTC
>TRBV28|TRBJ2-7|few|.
CASSPSDSYEQYF
TGTGCCAGCAGTCCCTCGGATTCCTACGAGCAGTACTTC
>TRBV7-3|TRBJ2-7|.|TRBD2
CASSPIGGGEQYF
TGTGCCAGCAGCCCTATCGGGGGGGGTGAGCAGTACTTC
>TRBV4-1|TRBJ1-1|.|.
CASSQEINTEAFF
TGCGCCAGCAGCCAGGAAATTAACACTGAAGCTTTCTTT
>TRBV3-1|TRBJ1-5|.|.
CASSPGQSANNQPQHF
TGTGCCAGCAGCCCCGGACAGTCGGCTAACAATCAGCCCCAGCATTTT
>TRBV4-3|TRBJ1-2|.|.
CASSQDRGANYGYTF
TGCGCCAGCAGCCAAGATCGAGGTGCTAACTATGGCTACACCTTC
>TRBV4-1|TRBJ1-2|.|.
CASSQDIRSYGYTF
TGCGCCAGCAGCCAAGATATCCGTTCCTATGGCTACACCTTC
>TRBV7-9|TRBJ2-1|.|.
CASLSVRAFNEQFF
TGTGCCAGCCTTTCGGTTAGGGCTTTTAATGAGCAGTTCTTC
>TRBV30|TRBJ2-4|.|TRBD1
CAWSRGPGGKNIQYF
TGTGCCTGGAGTAGGGGGCCAGGGGGCAAAAACATTCAGTACTTC
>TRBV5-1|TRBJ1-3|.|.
CASSGAGFASGNTIYF
TGCGCCAGCAGCGGGGCAGGGTTCGCGTCTGGAAACACCATATATTTT
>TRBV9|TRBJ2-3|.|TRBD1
CASSLWDSMATQYF
TGTGCCAGCAGCCTCTGGGACAGCATGGCTACGCAGTATTTT
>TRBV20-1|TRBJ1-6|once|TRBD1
CSARDGTASSYNSPLHF
TGCAGTGCTAGAGATGGGACAGCTAGCTCCTATAATTCACCCCTCCACTTT
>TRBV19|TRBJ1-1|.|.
CASSSPRFRTEAFF
TGTGCCAGTAGTAGCCCTCGATTTCGTACTGAAGCTTTCTTT
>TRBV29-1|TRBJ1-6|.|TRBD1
CSEGGTGGGTLHF
TGCAGCGAAGGGGGGACAGGCGGGGGAACCCTCCACTTT